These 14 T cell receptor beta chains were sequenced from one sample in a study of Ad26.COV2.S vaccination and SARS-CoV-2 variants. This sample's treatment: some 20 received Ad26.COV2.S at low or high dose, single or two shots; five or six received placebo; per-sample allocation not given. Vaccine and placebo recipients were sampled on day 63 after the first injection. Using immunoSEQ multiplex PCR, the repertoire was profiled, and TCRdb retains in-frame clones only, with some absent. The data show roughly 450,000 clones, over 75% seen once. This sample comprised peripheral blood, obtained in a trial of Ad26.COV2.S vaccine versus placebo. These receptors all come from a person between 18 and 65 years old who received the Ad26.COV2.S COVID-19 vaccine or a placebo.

DNA of the CDR3: TGTGCCAGCAGCGGCCTAGTCCTGACTTTC. Translated: CASSGLVLTF. The chain couples TRBV4-2 to TRBJ2-6, with D uncertain. Germline V lookup: CDR1 LGHNA, CDR2 YNFKEQ. The ends were cut back, 5 bases at V and 13 bases at J, with 6 bases in the middle. This CDR3 region has 10 residues.

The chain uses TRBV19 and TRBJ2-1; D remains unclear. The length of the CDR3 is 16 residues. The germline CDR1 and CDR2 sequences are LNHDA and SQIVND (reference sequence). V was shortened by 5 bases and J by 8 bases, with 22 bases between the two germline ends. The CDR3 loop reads CASSVFGKGSGDEQFF. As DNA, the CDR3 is TGTGCCAGTAGTGTGTTTGGAAAGGGATCCGGCGATGAGCAGTTCTTC.

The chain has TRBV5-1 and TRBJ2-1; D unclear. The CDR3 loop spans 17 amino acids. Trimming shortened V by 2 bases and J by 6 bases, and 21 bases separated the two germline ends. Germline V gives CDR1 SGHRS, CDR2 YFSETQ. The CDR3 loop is CASSLREMRSLSNEQFF. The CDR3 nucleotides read TGCGCCAGCAGCTTACGCGAGATGAGGTCTCTCTCCAATGAGCAGTTCTTC.

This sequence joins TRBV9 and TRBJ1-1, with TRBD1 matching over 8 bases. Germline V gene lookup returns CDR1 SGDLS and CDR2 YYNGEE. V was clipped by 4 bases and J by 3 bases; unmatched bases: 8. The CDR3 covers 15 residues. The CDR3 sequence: CASSPRDRGDTEAFF. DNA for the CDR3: TGTGCCAGCAGCCCCCGAGACAGGGGAGACACTGAAGCTTTCTTT. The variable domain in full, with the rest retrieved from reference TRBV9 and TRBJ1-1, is DSGVTQTPKHLITATGQRVTLRCSPRSGDLSVYWYQQSLDQGLQFLIQYYNGEERAKGNILERFSAQQFPDLHSELNLSSLELGDSALYFCASSPRDRGDTEAFFGQGTRLTVV.

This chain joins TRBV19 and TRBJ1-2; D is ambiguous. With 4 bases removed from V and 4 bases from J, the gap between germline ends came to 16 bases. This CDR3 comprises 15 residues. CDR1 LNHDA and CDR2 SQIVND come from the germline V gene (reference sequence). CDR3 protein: CASSTPPLRTYGYTF. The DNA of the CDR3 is TGTGCCAGTAGTACACCTCCCCTTCGGACCTATGGCTACACCTTC.

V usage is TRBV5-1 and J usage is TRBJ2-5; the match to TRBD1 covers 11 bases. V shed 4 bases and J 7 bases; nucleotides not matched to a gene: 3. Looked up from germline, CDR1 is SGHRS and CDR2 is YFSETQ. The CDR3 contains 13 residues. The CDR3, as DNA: TGCGCCAGCAGCCTAGGGACAGGGGGGACCCAGTACTTC. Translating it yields CASSLGTGGTQYF. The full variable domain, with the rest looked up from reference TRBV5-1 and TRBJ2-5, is KAGVTQTPRYLIKTRGQQVTLSCSPISGHRSVSWYQQTPGQGLQFLFEYFSETQRNKGNFPGRFSGRQFSNSRSEMNVSTLELGDSALYLCASSLGTGGTQYFGPGTRLLVL.

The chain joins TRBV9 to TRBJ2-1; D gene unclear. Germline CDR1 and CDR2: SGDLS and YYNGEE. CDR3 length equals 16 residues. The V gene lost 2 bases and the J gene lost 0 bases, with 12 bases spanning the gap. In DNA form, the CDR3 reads TGTGCCAGCAGCGTTGACGGCGAGAGCTCCTACAATGAGCAGTTCTTC. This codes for CASSVDGESSYNEQFF.

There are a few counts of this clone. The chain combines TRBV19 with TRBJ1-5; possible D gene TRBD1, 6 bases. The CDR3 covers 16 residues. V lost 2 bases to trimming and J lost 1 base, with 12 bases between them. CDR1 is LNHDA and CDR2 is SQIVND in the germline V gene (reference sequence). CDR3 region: CASSIIGGASNQPQHF. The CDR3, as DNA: TGTGCCAGTAGTATAATTGGGGGGGCAAGCAATCAGCCCCAGCATTTT.

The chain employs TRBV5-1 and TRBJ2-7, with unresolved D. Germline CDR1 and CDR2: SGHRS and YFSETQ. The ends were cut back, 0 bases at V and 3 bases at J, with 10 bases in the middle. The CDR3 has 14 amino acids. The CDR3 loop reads CASSLVDRFYEQYF. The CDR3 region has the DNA TGCGCCAGCAGCTTGGTTGATAGATTCTACGAGCAGTACTTC.

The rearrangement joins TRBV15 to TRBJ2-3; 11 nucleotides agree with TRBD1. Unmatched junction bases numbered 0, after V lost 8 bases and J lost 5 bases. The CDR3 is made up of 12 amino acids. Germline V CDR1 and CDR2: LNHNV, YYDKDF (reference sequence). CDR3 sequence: CATGTGGDTQYF. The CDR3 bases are TGTGCCACCGGGACAGGGGGAGATACGCAGTATTTT. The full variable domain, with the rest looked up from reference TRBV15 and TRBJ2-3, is DAMVIQNPRYQVTQFGKPVTLSCSQTLNHNVMYWYQQKSSQAPKLLFHYYDKDFNNEADTPDNFQSRRPNTSFCFLDIRSPGLGDTAMYLCATGTGGDTQYFGPGTRLTVL.

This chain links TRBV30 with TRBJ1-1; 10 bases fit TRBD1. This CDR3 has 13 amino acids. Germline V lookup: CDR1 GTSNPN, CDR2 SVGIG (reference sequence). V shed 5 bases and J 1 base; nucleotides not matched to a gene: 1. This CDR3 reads CAWGDRGNTEAFF. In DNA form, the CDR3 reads TGTGCCTGGGGGGACAGGGGGAACACTGAAGCTTTCTTT.

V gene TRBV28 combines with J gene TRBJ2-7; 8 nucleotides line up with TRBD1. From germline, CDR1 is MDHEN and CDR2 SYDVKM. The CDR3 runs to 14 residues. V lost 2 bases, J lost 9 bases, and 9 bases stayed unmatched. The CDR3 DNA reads TGTGCCAGCAGTTTACCTCGGACAGGGACTGTGCAGTACTTC. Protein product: CASSLPRTGTVQYF.

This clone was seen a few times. The CDR3, as DNA: TGTGCCAGCTCACCGGGGCGAGGACAGGGGGTTCAAGAGCAGTACTTC. Its protein is CASSPGRGQGVQEQYF. The V and J genes are TRBV18 and TRBJ2-7; the match to TRBD1 covers 10 bases. The CDR3 runs 16 residues. Per germline, CDR1 KGHSH and CDR2 LQKENI. Germline trimming cut 3 bases from V and 7 bases from J; bases unmatched to any gene: 12.

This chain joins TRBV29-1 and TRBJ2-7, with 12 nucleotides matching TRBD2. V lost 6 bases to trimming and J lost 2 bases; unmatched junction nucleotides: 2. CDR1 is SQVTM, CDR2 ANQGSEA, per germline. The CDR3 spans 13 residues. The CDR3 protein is CSVRTSGTYEQYF. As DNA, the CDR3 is TGCAGCGTCAGGACTAGCGGGACCTACGAGCAGTACTTC.